A single sample is the source of the 10 T cell receptor beta chains below, sequenced in a study of control samples from healthy donors and cancer patients. Assay used: immunoSEQ multiplex PCR; TCRdb lists only in-frame clones, some missing. Of over 50,000 clones detected, roughly 80% appear once; the ten largest clones hold about 9.5%. Sequences were obtained from blood. These receptors originate from a man between 65 and 85 years old in good health.

J is TRBJ1-2 and V is TRBV7-2; 12 bases are a match to TRBD1. CDR1 SGHTA and CDR2 FQGNSA come from the germline V gene. The CDR3 is 18 amino acids. The ends lost 1 base at V and 6 bases at J; junction bases unmatched: 12. The CDR3 DNA reads TGTGCCAGCAGCTTAGTAACGTACCGGGACAGGGGGCATCATGGCTACACCTTC. Encoded protein: CASSLVTYRDRGHHGYTF.

In DNA, the CDR3 is TGCGCCAGCAGCTTGGAAACAGACTATGGCTACACCTTC. It encodes CASSLETDYGYTF. The rearrangement joins TRBV5-1 to TRBJ1-2; D uncertain. Per germline, CDR1 SGHRS and CDR2 YFSETQ. This CDR3 spans 13 amino acids. With 0 bases removed from V and 3 bases from J, the gap between germline ends came to 6 bases.

J is TRBJ2-3 and V is TRBV19, with 10 bases matching TRBD1. V gave up 0 bases and J gave up 6 bases; unmatched junction bases: 12. Germline V gene lookup returns CDR1 LNHDA and CDR2 SQIVND (reference sequence). The CDR3 is made up of 18 amino acids. The CDR3 nucleotides are TGTGCCAGTAGTATAGATTCCGTTCCGGGACAGGGGTTGGATACGCAGTATTTT. This codes for CASSIDSVPGQGLDTQYF.

The J gene is TRBJ2-1, the V gene TRBV11-3; TRBD2 matches 11 bases. This CDR3 comprises 14 residues. V lost 6 bases, J lost 7 bases, and 5 bases stayed unmatched. CDR1 SGHNT and CDR2 YENEEA come from the germline V gene. For the CDR3, the DNA is TGTGCCAGCAGGAGACTAGCGGGAATGAATGAGCAGTTCTTC. Translating gives CASRRLAGMNEQFF.

The chain links TRBV10-1 to TRBJ2-3; D call uncertain. Trimming took 0 bases from V and 2 from J, leaving 9 bases between them. CDR3 length: 15 amino acids. Germline V gene lookup returns CDR1 WNHNN and CDR2 SYGVQD (reference sequence). The CDR3, as DNA: TGCGCCAGCAGTGAGTCGTCGGCAGCCACAGATACGCAGTATTTT. This sequence encodes CASSESSAATDTQYF.

This chain links TRBV2 with TRBJ2-2; tentatively, D is TRBD1 (7 bases). Germline V lookup: CDR1 SNHLY, CDR2 FYNNEI. Trimming took 11 bases from V and 4 from J, leaving 17 bases between them. This CDR3 is 14 amino acids long. CDR3 region: CALRGLASTGELFF. For the CDR3, the DNA is TGTGCCTTAAGGGGGCTAGCGAGCACCGGGGAGCTGTTTTTT.

The V call is TRBV29-1, the J call TRBJ2-3; the D gene is possibly TRBD2 (5 bases). The CDR3 is made up of 14 amino acids. V dropped 1 base and J dropped 0 bases, with 8 bases sitting between them. The V gene's germline CDR1 is SQVTM and CDR2 ANQGSEA. Here the CDR3 reads CSVEGRRSTDTQYF. The CDR3 nucleotides are TGCAGCGTTGAAGGACGGAGGAGCACAGATACGCAGTATTTT.

The chain carries TRBV12-3 or TRBV12-4 and TRBJ2-3; the match to TRBD2 covers 7 bases. The CDR3 runs to 13 residues. V shed 5 bases and J 2 bases; nucleotides not matched to a gene: 1. The CDR3 protein is CASSRDYTDTQYF. In DNA form, the CDR3 reads TGTGCCAGCAGTCGGGACTACACAGATACGCAGTATTTT.

The chain combines TRBV2 with TRBJ2-2, with unresolved D. V lost 0 bases, J lost 7 bases, and 6 bases lay in between. From germline, CDR1 is SNHLY and CDR2 FYNNEI. The CDR3 has 13 amino acids. The CDR3 sequence is CASSEAPVGELFF. Written as DNA, the CDR3 is TGTGCCAGCAGTGAAGCCCCGGTCGGGGAGCTGTTTTTT.

This clone showed up just a few times. This chain uses TRBV27 with TRBJ2-2, with D hard to call. The CDR3 loop spans 16 amino acids. CDR1 is MNHEY and CDR2 is SMNVEV in the germline V gene (reference sequence). Trimming removed 3 bases at V and 1 base at J, with 12 bases between. The CDR3 here is CASSFSFTLNTGELFF. The DNA for the CDR3 is TGTGCCAGCAGTTTTTCTTTCACCCTGAACACCGGGGAGCTGTTTTTT.